This TCR beta chain was sequenced for a study of blood T cell repertoires in COVID-19. This clone was seen once. Per the authors' pipeline: By means of reference gene primer amplification, nucleated cell counts were estimated. Measured with immunoSEQ multiplex PCR; TCRdb has only the in-frame clones, and not every one. The V and J calls and clone size come from that table; D and trimming were worked out from the DNA. The table includes about 35,000 clones, 82% detected once. This sequence originates from a man of 80 years or more with active or convalescent COVID-19. Specimen: peripheral blood.

The CDR3 region is CASSLGGEHLDEQYF. In DNA form, the CDR3 reads TGTGCCAGCAGCTTAGGGGGGGAACACCTGGACGAGCAGTACTTC. The V call is TRBV11-3, the J call TRBJ2-7; possibly TRBD2 for D (6 bases). Between the trimmed V and J ends, which lost 1 base and 5 bases, there was a span of 15 bases. CDR1 is SGHNT, CDR2 YENEEA, per germline. The CDR3 totals 15 residues.